This TCR beta chain was captured by sequencing in a study of CD8 T cells in Susac syndrome. In the study overall: When blood was drawn, the patients with Susac syndrome were therapy-naive, on corticosteroids, or on intravenous immunoglobulin alone.

When the RNA was reverse transcribed, random hexamers were used with an input of roughly 0.45 to 1 ug. Amplification of TCR beta CDR3 spanned 54 Vbeta and 13 Jbeta via immunoSEQ multiplex PCR. MiXCR, run by TCRdb on the immunoSEQ multiplex PCR reads, gives a single entry per CDR3 protein. Here the sample spans 150,000 to 200,000 distinct CDR3 sequences, approximately 94% being singletons. This CDR3 has 14 residues. V was pared by 2 bases and J by 2 bases, with 7 bases between. The germline CDR1 and CDR2 sequences are SGHTA and FQGNSA. The TCR originated in a human donor with Susac syndrome. This sequence joins TRBV7-2 and TRBJ2-1; D remains unclear. Sequencing was carried out using CD4+ T cells from PBMCs. The CDR3: CASSLPGAYNEQFF. CDR3 sequence (DNA): TGTGCCAGCAGCTTACCCGGCGCCTACAATGAGCAGTTCTTC.